This T cell receptor (beta chain) was documented in a study of T cells in Graves' hyperthyroidism and ophthalmopathy. Patients aged 18 to 65 had newly diagnosed hyperthyroidism of under 2 months' duration. The diagnostic basis comprised clinical symptoms, serum thyroxine and TRAb, thyroid ultrasound and orbital computed tomography. Amplified TCR beta CDR3 regions derived from RNA transcripts. When the TCR CDR3 underwent first-round RT-PCR, the HTBI primer set was used. TCRdb reprocessed the multiplex PCR reads via MiXCR and lists one record per CDR3 protein. The data show roughly 300,000 distinct CDR3 sequences, with more than 11% seen just once and around 23% held by the top ten. As to this clonotype: A much larger clone differs from this one at a single base, so this may be a read error.

The CDR3 loop spans 12 amino acids. The germline V gene encodes CDR1 GTSNPN and CDR2 SVGIG (reference sequence). The sequence derives from a woman aged 25 to 39 with Graves' hyperthyroidism. The material sequenced was blood. The chain recombines TRBV30 with TRBJ1-1; no clear D. In DNA, the CDR3 is TGTGCCTGGAAATCCCTAGACACTGGAGCTTTCTTT. Translated, it gives CAWKSLDTGAFF.